The 28 T cell receptor beta chains below were found in one sample sequenced in a study of blood T cell repertoires in COVID-19. Profiling relied on immunoSEQ multiplex PCR, and the TCRdb table lists in-frame clones only, not all of them. Here the sample spans 300,000 to 350,000 clones, roughly nine tenths being singletons. Sequencing input: PBMCs or T cells enriched from blood (not recorded which). The receptors were sampled from a woman younger than 45 who had been exposed to COVID-19.

The chain recombines TRBV5-1 with TRBJ1-1, with D hard to call. The CDR3 is made up of 14 amino acids. Germline V gives CDR1 SGHRS, CDR2 YFSETQ. Trimming took 4 bases from V and 4 from J, leaving 14 bases between them. The chain's CDR3 is CASSLVLSGTEAFF. As DNA, the CDR3 is TGCGCCAGCAGCCTGGTCCTATCGGGCACTGAAGCTTTCTTT.

V and J are TRBV5-1 and TRBJ2-5; 7 positions agree with TRBD1. The germline CDR1 and CDR2 sequences are SGHRS and YFSETQ. The V segment lost 0 bases and the J segment 2 bases; nucleotides outside the gene matches: 4. This CDR3 is 15 amino acids long. CDR3 nucleotides: TGCGCCAGCAGCTTGGAGAAGACAGGGCAAGAGACCCAGTACTTC. Translated: CASSLEKTGQETQYF.

The V gene is TRBV2, the J gene TRBJ2-1; tentative D call: TRBD2 (5 bases). The CDR3 covers 13 residues. The V and J ends lost 5 bases and 16 bases respectively, with 21 bases between them. Germline CDR1 and CDR2: SNHLY and FYNNEI. The CDR3 sequence: CASSPTRDPRCFF. DNA for the CDR3: TGTGCCAGCAGTCCCACTAGAGACCCCAGGTGCTTCTTC.

As DNA, the CDR3 is TGTGCCAGCAGCGTAGACATCAGTTATAATTCACCCCTCCACTTT. This codes for CASSVDISYNSPLHF. The J gene is TRBJ1-6, the V gene TRBV9; D ambiguous. Germline CDR1 is SGDLS and CDR2 is YYNGEE. This CDR3 is 15 amino acids long. With 0 bases removed from V and 4 bases from J, the gap between germline ends came to 8 bases.

This chain connects TRBV4-1 to TRBJ1-1, with D maybe TRBD1 (5 bases). Germline lookup yields CDR1 MGHRA and CDR2 YSYEKL. Trimming removed 0 bases from V and 4 bases from J, with 9 bases in between. This CDR3 contains 14 residues. CDR3 protein: CASSQEGGVTEAFF. CDR3 DNA sequence: TGCGCCAGCAGCCAAGAGGGGGGAGTCACTGAAGCTTTCTTT.

The chain is built from TRBV5-1 and TRBJ1-3; D unclear. CDR1 is SGHRS, CDR2 YFSETQ, per germline. Trimming shortened V by 0 bases and J by 0 bases, and 10 bases separated the two germline ends. The CDR3 has 16 amino acids. The CDR3 region is CASSLAGGYSGNTIYF. CDR3 DNA sequence: TGCGCCAGCAGCTTGGCCGGAGGGTACTCTGGAAACACCATATATTTT.

V and J are TRBV3-1 (or the pseudogene TRBV3-2) and TRBJ2-7; D unresolved. V was pared by 1 base and J by 7 bases, with 17 bases between. The V gene's germline CDR1 is LGHDT and CDR2 YNNKEL (reference sequence). The CDR3 extends over 15 amino acids. The CDR3 protein is CASSQALGMFKEQYF. In DNA, the CDR3 is TGTGCCAGCAGCCAAGCCCTTGGCATGTTTAAGGAGCAGTACTTC.

V and J are TRBV6-1 and TRBJ1-1; no clear D gene. Trimming cost V 0 bases and J 8 bases, with 13 bases left between them. This CDR3 contains 14 residues. The germline V gene has CDR1 MNHNS and CDR2 SASEGT. This CDR3 reads CASSEAWGEGEAFF. Here the CDR3 DNA reads TGTGCCAGCAGTGAAGCATGGGGAGAAGGGGAAGCTTTCTTT.

The chain links TRBV3-1 (or the pseudogene TRBV3-2) to TRBJ2-6, with a tentative D call TRBD1 (6 bases). Germline loops: CDR1 LGHDT, CDR2 YNNKEL (reference sequence). The CDR3 contains 17 residues. The ends were cut back, 2 bases at V and 2 bases at J, with 13 bases in the middle. CDR3 sequence (DNA): TGTGCCAGCAGCCAACAGGGGACGGGGACTGGGGCCAACGTCCTGACTTTC. Amino acid sequence: CASSQQGTGTGANVLTF.

In this sample, this clone turned up a few times. The V and J genes are TRBV7-9 and TRBJ2-7; D remains unclear. The ends were cut back, 6 bases at V and 0 bases at J, with 15 bases in the middle. Germline V CDR1 and CDR2: SEHNR, FQNEAQ (reference sequence). The CDR3 runs 15 residues. CDR3 coding DNA: TGTGCCAGCAGTCCGGCTAGAACATTCTCCTACGAGCAGTACTTC. Amino acid sequence: CASSPARTFSYEQYF.

The chain joins TRBV6-6 to TRBJ1-3, with a tentative D call TRBD1 (6 bases). Germline V gene lookup returns CDR1 MNHNY and CDR2 SVGAGI (reference sequence). The CDR3 spans 12 residues. The germline V and J ends were trimmed by 8 bases and 2 bases, with 7 bases remaining between them. In nucleotides, the CDR3 is TGTGCCAGCCGGGACACTGGAAACACCATATATTTT. It translates to CASRDTGNTIYF.

The V call is TRBV7-3, the J call TRBJ2-3, with a possible D match to TRBD1 (5 bases). Germline V gene data show CDR1 as SGHTA and CDR2 as FQGTGA. The CDR3 extends over 15 amino acids. Trimming shortened V by 2 bases and J by 5 bases, and 14 bases separated the two germline ends. DNA for the CDR3: TGTGCCAGCAGCTTACAGGGTTGGGGTCAAGATACGCAGTATTTT. Translating gives CASSLQGWGQDTQYF.

This chain connects TRBV28 to TRBJ2-3, with 8 bases lining up with TRBD1. J was trimmed by 0 bases and V by 6 bases; bases with no gene match: 5. The CDR3 runs to 15 residues. Germline CDR1 reads MDHEN; CDR2 reads SYDVKM. As DNA, the CDR3 is TGTGCCAGCAGAGAGCAGGGGGCGAGCACAGATACGCAGTATTTT. Protein: CASREQGASTDTQYF.

The chain couples TRBV2 to TRBJ1-6, with D unclear. Germline CDR1 SNHLY, CDR2 FYNNEI. V was pared by 2 bases and J by 8 bases, with 10 bases between. CDR3 size: 14 residues. The CDR3: CASSEMVRYSPLHF. CDR3 bases: TGTGCCAGCAGTGAAATGGTTCGGTATTCACCCCTCCACTTT.

The chain employs TRBV6-8 and TRBJ2-2; TRBD1 might be the D (5 bases). Per germline, CDR1 MNHGY and CDR2 SAAAGT. V gave up 7 bases and J gave up 1 base, with 13 bases separating them. There are 15 residues in the CDR3. The CDR3 reads CASKHDRRNTGELFF. The DNA for the CDR3 is TGTGCCAGCAAACATGACAGAAGGAACACCGGGGAGCTGTTTTTT.

The chain has TRBV24-1 and TRBJ1-2, with 9 bases lining up with TRBD1. This CDR3 region has 11 residues. CDR1 is KGHDR, CDR2 SFDVKD, per germline. V was pared by 9 bases and J by 6 bases, with 1 base of the junction left unmatched. CDR3 nucleotide sequence: TGTGCCACCCGACAGGGGGATGGCTACACCTTC. Protein product: CATRQGDGYTF.

CDR3 residues: CASTRTGRGYTF. Written as DNA, the CDR3 is TGTGCCAGCACCCGGACAGGACGAGGCTACACCTTC. The chain carries TRBV6-5 and TRBJ1-2; 7 bases fit TRBD1. Trimming took 7 bases from V and 8 from J; bases not matched to a gene: 7. Germline lookup yields CDR1 MNHEY and CDR2 SVGAGI. CDR3 length equals 12 residues.

The chain employs TRBV6-5 and TRBJ1-2; TRBD1 might be the D (5 bases). Germline CDR1 MNHEY, CDR2 SVGAGI. The CDR3 runs to 15 residues. V lost 8 bases, J lost 8 bases, and 24 bases lay in between. For the CDR3, the DNA is TGTGCCAGCGGAAGTAGGCGGGGCCCCGCGGAAGGCTACACCTTC. Its translation is CASGSRRGPAEGYTF.

J is TRBJ1-1 and V is TRBV4-3; D gene uncertain. CDR3 length: 14 amino acids. The V end lost 0 bases, the J end lost 7 bases, and 12 bases lay between the germline ends. Germline CDR1 reads LGHNA; CDR2 reads YSLEER. The DNA for the CDR3 is TGCGCCAGCAGCCAAGATTACAGCTTCGGTGAAGCTTTCTTT. It encodes CASSQDYSFGEAFF.

The chain joins TRBV4-3 to TRBJ1-2, with 7 bases fitting TRBD1. The CDR3 runs to 15 residues. Germline V gives CDR1 LGHNA, CDR2 YSLEER. The V and J ends lost 4 bases and 3 bases, in that order; junction bases with no gene match: 8. The CDR3 loop is CASSLRTGYDYGYTF. CDR3 sequence (DNA): TGCGCCAGCAGCCTCCGGACAGGATATGACTATGGCTACACCTTC.

V and J are TRBV5-6 and TRBJ2-5, with TRBD2 identical over 7 bases. This CDR3 has 15 amino acids. The junction had 6 bases not matched to a gene; V was cut back by 0 bases and J by 4 bases. Germline CDR1 is SGHDT and CDR2 is YYEEEE. CDR3 region: CASSLVSSGAETQYF. For the CDR3, the DNA is TGTGCCAGCAGCTTGGTTTCGAGCGGGGCAGAGACCCAGTACTTC.

V usage is TRBV29-1 and J usage is TRBJ2-7; possible D gene TRBD2, 5 bases. Germline V gene data show CDR1 as SQVTM and CDR2 as ANQGSEA. Deletions cut 4 bases from V and 0 bases from J, with 7 bases between. This CDR3 comprises 12 residues. CDR3 residues: CSVVGSSYEQYF. The CDR3, as DNA: TGCAGCGTTGTGGGGAGCTCCTACGAGCAGTACTTC.

A single count supports this clone. The chain is built from TRBV5-5 and TRBJ2-3; D perhaps matches TRBD1 (6 bases). V lost 4 bases and J lost 0, with 12 bases in between. CDR3 length: 15 amino acids. Looked up from germline, CDR1 is SGHKS and CDR2 is YYEKEE (reference sequence). DNA of the CDR3: TGTGCCAGCAGCCCGGGACAAACTAGCACAGATACGCAGTATTTT. As protein: CASSPGQTSTDTQYF.

The genes are TRBV25-1 and TRBJ1-4; weak D call: TRBD1 (6 bases). The CDR3 is 15 amino acids. Germline lookup yields CDR1 MGHDK and CDR2 SYGVNS. V lost 6 bases and J 7 bases, leaving 18 bases between the germline ends. The CDR3: CASSSIPVRGEKLFF. CDR3 coding DNA: TGTGCCAGCAGCTCTATTCCAGTCAGGGGTGAAAAACTGTTTTTT. Full variable domain (outside the CDR3, taken from reference TRBV25-1 and TRBJ1-4): EADIYQTPRYLVIGTGKKITLECSQTMGHDKMYWYQQDPGMELHLIHYSYGVNSTEKGDLSSESTVSRIRTEHFPLTLESARPSHTSQYLCASSSIPVRGEKLFFGSGTQLSVL.

The chain joins TRBV2 to TRBJ1-2, with D tentatively TRBD1 (5 bases). CDR1 and CDR2 from the germline V gene are SNHLY and FYNNEI. The length of the CDR3 is 14 residues. V lost 6 bases to trimming and J lost 2 bases, with 13 bases between them. This chain's CDR3 is CASRTVWGNYGYTF. The DNA for the CDR3 is TGTGCCAGCAGGACCGTGTGGGGCAACTATGGCTACACCTTC.

CDR3 bases: TGTGCCAGTAACACACAGGGAGGGCTTAATTCACCCCTCCACTTT. This sequence encodes CASNTQGGLNSPLHF. The gene calls are TRBV19 and TRBJ1-6; TRBD1 is a possible D gene (6 bases). V was trimmed by 7 bases and J by 6 bases, leaving 16 bases between them. In germline, CDR1 is LNHDA, CDR2 SQIVND (reference sequence). The CDR3 contains 15 residues.

This chain uses TRBV7-6 with TRBJ2-7; D perhaps matches TRBD2 (7 bases). The V end was cut by 4 bases, the J end by 2 bases, with 18 bases between. Per the germline V gene, CDR1 is SGHVS and CDR2 is FNYEAQ. The CDR3 has 16 residues. The CDR3 DNA is TGTGCCAGCAGCTCCAGGGGTAGGGGGGGGACCTACGAGCAGTACTTC. It is translated as CASSSRGRGGTYEQYF.

This chain links TRBV5-6 with TRBJ1-2; D not certain. Looked up from germline, CDR1 is SGHDT and CDR2 is YYEEEE. Trimming took off 1 base at V and 1 base at J, with 14 bases between the two ends. The CDR3 runs 16 residues. The CDR3 loop reads CASSLSRVTFNYGYTF. The DNA of the CDR3 is TGTGCCAGCAGCTTGTCCCGGGTTACCTTTAACTATGGCTACACCTTC.